The 29 T cell receptor beta chains below all came from one sample that was sequenced in a study of T cells after yellow fever vaccination (dated by TCRdb to between 2018 and 2021). The protocol used for the library was 5' RACE. The listed sequencing device is Illumina NovaSeq 6000. TCRdb ran its own pipeline on the public reads, namely fastp trimming at Q25 and MiXCR clone calling, and kept in-frame beta chains. One record per CDR3 amino acid sequence lists the most common genes and DNA. Present in this sample are about 310,000 distinct CDR3 sequences, 3.6% of which were seen just once. The ten largest clones take up around 24% of the sample. According to the study, the label for this sample's treatment or condition signals: live attenuated yellow fever vaccine strain. Specimen: PBMCs, collected on the day of the yellow fever booster vaccination. The source of these receptors is a man between 18 and 35 years old who received the YFV17D yellow fever vaccine.

Ten or more counts support this clonotype. V usage is TRBV7-2 and J usage is TRBJ2-3; D unresolved. In germline, CDR1 is SGHTA, CDR2 FQGNSA. This CDR3 contains 12 residues. The ends were cut back, 4 bases at V and 8 bases at J, with 10 bases in the middle. The CDR3 DNA sequence: TGTGCCAGCAGCTCATTCCTTGTTACGCAGTATTTT. Translated: CASSSFLVTQYF.

This clonotype was seen repeatedly, ten times or more. The gene calls are TRBV15 and TRBJ1-1; D is uncertain. The CDR3 is made up of 14 amino acids. CDR1 and CDR2 (germline): LNHNV, YYDKDF (reference sequence). V lost 3 bases to trimming and J lost 4 bases, with 12 bases between them. CDR3 loop: CATSRWVVGTEAFF. CDR3 DNA: TGTGCCACCAGCAGGTGGGTAGTGGGCACTGAAGCTTTCTTT.

This clonotype showed up many times. This chain uses TRBV12-3 or TRBV12-4 with TRBJ2-5, with 10 bases matching TRBD1. The trim removed 6 bases at V and 4 bases at J, leaving 5 bases unmatched. The CDR3 totals 14 residues. The CDR3 DNA sequence: TGTGCCAGCAGCCAAGACAGGGGGCGAGAGACCCAGTACTTC. Residues: CASSQDRGRETQYF.

This clonotype was counted many times. The chain employs TRBV15 and TRBJ2-6; D uncertain. Germline CDR1 and CDR2: LNHNV and YYDKDF (reference sequence). The CDR3 has 15 residues. V was cut by 5 bases and J by 3 bases, with 11 bases left in between. The CDR3 loop reads CATSVGGNGANVLTF. The CDR3 nucleotides read TGTGCCACCAGCGTCGGTGGTAATGGGGCCAACGTCCTGACTTTC.

The chain uses TRBV19 and TRBJ1-1; D gene unclear. Deletions cut 6 bases from V and 0 bases from J, with 14 bases between. The CDR3 loop spans 15 amino acids. Germline-derived CDR1 and CDR2 are LNHDA and SQIVND (reference sequence). The CDR3 nucleotides read TGTGCCAGTAGACGGCAGGCTACCATGAACACTGAAGCTTTCTTT. Protein sequence: CASRRQATMNTEAFF.

This clonotype was detected ten times or more. J is TRBJ1-1 and V is TRBV6-5; no reliable D call. Germline lookup yields CDR1 MNHEY and CDR2 SVGAGI. Trimming shortened V by 2 bases and J by 4 bases, and 11 bases separated the two germline ends. This CDR3 spans 14 amino acids. The CDR3 DNA sequence: TGTGCCAGCAGTTACGTCAGTTCCACCACTGAAGCTTTCTTT. It encodes CASSYVSSTTEAFF.

This clonotype was picked up many times. The CDR3 loop is CASSYSPPWSGELFF. DNA of the CDR3: TGTGCCAGCAGTTACTCCCCCCCGTGGAGCGGGGAGCTGTTTTTT. This chain joins TRBV6-2 or TRBV6-3 and TRBJ2-2; no clear D. The V and J ends lost 0 bases and 7 bases respectively, with 12 bases between them. The CDR3 extends over 15 amino acids. The germline CDR1 and CDR2 sequences are MNHEY and SVGEGT.

This clonotype has a handful of counts. V gene TRBV10-3 combines with J gene TRBJ2-7; D is perhaps TRBD1 (5 bases). CDR3 size: 15 residues. V shed 0 bases and J shed 0 bases, with 9 bases lying between them. Germline assignment: CDR1 ENHRY and CDR2 SYGVKD. CDR3 residues: CAISESKTASYEQYF. The CDR3 DNA reads as TGTGCCATCAGTGAGTCGAAGACAGCCTCCTACGAGCAGTACTTC.

This clonotype has only a few counts. CDR3 bases: TGTGCCAGCAGCCAAGATCCAGGGGTTTCAAGGTGGGATGAGCAGTTCTTC. This sequence encodes CASSQDPGVSRWDEQFF. The V and J genes are TRBV4-2 and TRBJ2-1; D is possibly TRBD1 (6 bases). V lost 0 bases, J lost 8 bases, and 20 bases lay in between. The length of the CDR3 is 17 residues. Germline CDR1 and CDR2: LGHNA and YNFKEQ.

This clonotype was counted between two and nine times. The chain combines TRBV20-1 with TRBJ2-3, with D perhaps given as TRBD1 or TRBD2 (5 bases each). The CDR3 sequence is 14 residues long. V dropped 1 base and J dropped 6 bases, with 14 bases sitting between them. Germline-derived CDR1 and CDR2 are DFQATT and SNEGSKA (reference sequence). CDR3 DNA sequence: TGCAGTGCTAGAGCCCTTCTTGGGACGGATACGCAGTATTTT. Its translation: CSARALLGTDTQYF.

This clonotype was seen repeatedly, ten times or more. CDR3 DNA sequence: TGCGCCAGTATGCCAGGGGCTGGGGCCAACGTCCTGACTTTC. Protein product: CASMPGAGANVLTF. The chain uses TRBV5-1 and TRBJ2-6; possible D gene TRBD1, 6 bases. The CDR3 runs 14 residues. Germline V gene sequence: CDR1 SGHRS, CDR2 YFSETQ. V was trimmed by 8 bases and J by 2 bases, leaving 11 bases between them.

The chain has TRBV6-6 and TRBJ1-3; D is possibly TRBD1 (6 bases). The germline V gene has CDR1 MNHNY and CDR2 SVGAGI (reference sequence). This CDR3 is built from 16 residues. Between the trimmed V and J ends, which lost 2 bases and 6 bases, there was a span of 17 bases. The CDR3 spells CASSYRQDSIENTIYF. CDR3 DNA sequence: TGTGCCAGCAGTTACCGACAGGACAGTATCGAAAACACCATATATTTT.

This clonotype was found many times. The V call is TRBV7-2, the J call TRBJ2-1, with D unresolved. The CDR3 spans 11 residues. Germline CDR1 and CDR2: SGHTA and FQGNSA. The V end lost 5 bases, the J end lost 10 bases, and 9 bases lay between the germline ends. The CDR3 is CASSRSGEQFF. Written as DNA, the CDR3 is TGTGCCAGCAGCCGTTCAGGCGAGCAGTTCTTC.

The sample holds a few counts of this clonotype. The chain is built from TRBV27 and TRBJ2-7; 8 positions agree with TRBD1. The V gene's germline CDR1 is MNHEY and CDR2 SMNVEV (reference sequence). V dropped 8 bases and J dropped 4; count of bases not matched to a gene: 10. The CDR3 spans 14 residues. The CDR3: CASAPGRGQYEQYV. The CDR3 nucleotides read TGTGCCAGCGCTCCGGGCAGGGGGCAGTACGAGCAGTACGTC.

This clonotype was recorded a few times. This chain uses TRBV11-2 with TRBJ2-3; D is unresolved. Deletions cut 5 bases from V and 6 bases from J, with 15 bases between. The CDR3 extends over 14 amino acids. CDR1 is SGHAT, CDR2 FQNNGV, per germline. CDR3 coding DNA: TGTGCCAGCAGCCAAAATACCCCCATGGATACGCAGTATTTT. It is translated as CASSQNTPMDTQYF.

This clonotype came up a few times. The chain carries TRBV19 and TRBJ2-7, with D possibly being TRBD2 (6 bases). Trimming stripped 5 bases from V and 2 bases from J, with 19 bases between. Germline lookup yields CDR1 LNHDA and CDR2 SQIVND (reference sequence). The CDR3 consists of 16 residues. CDR3 sequence reads: CASSRKGLRIPYEQYV. DNA of the CDR3: TGTGCCAGTAGTCGGAAGGGACTCCGTATACCCTACGAGCAGTACGTC.

The CDR3 DNA is TGTGCCTGGAGTGCCACGAGGGTGAGCACTGAAGCTTTCTTT. This encodes CAWSATRVSTEAFF. The rearrangement joins TRBV30 to TRBJ1-1; D call uncertain. Germline V gene sequence: CDR1 GTSNPN, CDR2 SVGIG (reference sequence). With 1 base removed from V and 4 bases from J, the gap between germline ends came to 13 bases. The CDR3 runs to 14 residues.

This clonotype has ten or more counts. The rearrangement links TRBV29-1 to TRBJ2-3; tentatively, D is TRBD2 (5 bases). CDR3 size: 11 residues. The germline CDR1 and CDR2 sequences are SQVTM and ANQGSEA. V lost 6 bases, J lost 6 bases, and 10 bases lay in between. The CDR3 DNA follows: TGCAGCGTCCTGGGCGGGGATACGCAGTATTTT. This sequence encodes CSVLGGDTQYF.

This clonotype was counted at least ten times. The rearrangement uses TRBV4-1 and TRBJ1-2; 7 bases match TRBD1. The CDR3 has 14 residues. Germline trimming cut 4 bases from V and 4 bases from J; bases unmatched to any gene: 6. Looked up from germline, CDR1 is MGHRA and CDR2 is YSYEKL. The CDR3 sequence is CASSPEQGPYGYTF. DNA for the CDR3: TGCGCCAGCAGCCCGGAACAGGGGCCCTATGGCTACACCTTC.

This clonotype was detected a few times. The chain combines TRBV12-3 or TRBV12-4 with TRBJ1-5; D uncertain. This CDR3 contains 13 residues. V lost 3 bases and J lost 4, with 7 bases in between. This CDR3 is CASSFRPNQPQHF. Here the CDR3 DNA reads TGTGCCAGCAGTTTCCGGCCTAATCAGCCCCAGCATTTT.

This clonotype showed up many times. The chain joins TRBV27 to TRBJ1-1; D is unresolved. CDR1 is MNHEY and CDR2 is SMNVEV in the germline V gene (reference sequence). There are 13 residues in the CDR3. V gave up 7 bases and J gave up 3 bases, with 12 bases separating them. The CDR3 DNA sequence: TGTGCCAGCAAGTTTTACAGTGACACTGAAGCTTTCTTT. This gives the protein CASKFYSDTEAFF.

This clonotype was recorded many times. The CDR3 DNA reads TGCGCCAGCAGCTTCGGTGACAGTAAAGCTTTCTTT. This gives the protein CASSFGDSKAFF. This chain connects TRBV5-1 to TRBJ1-1; possibly TRBD1 for D (5 bases). V shed 2 bases and J shed 9 bases, with 11 bases lying between them. This CDR3 is built from 12 residues. Germline CDR1 is SGHRS and CDR2 is YFSETQ. The full variable domain, completed using reference TRBV5-1 and TRBJ1-1, is KAGVTQTPRYLIKTRGQQVTLSCSPISGHRSVSWYQQTPGQGLQFLFEYFSETQRNKGNFPGRFSGRQFSNSRSEMNVSTLELGDSALYLCASSFGDSKAFFGQGTRLTVV.

The table lists this clonotype with many counts. The genes are TRBV20-1 and TRBJ1-4; D may be TRBD1 (5 bases). Germline V gives CDR1 DFQATT, CDR2 SNEGSKA (reference sequence). The CDR3 runs 13 residues. V dropped 0 bases and J dropped 8 bases, with 10 bases sitting between them. The CDR3 reads CSARDGAREKLFF. The CDR3 DNA sequence: TGCAGTGCTAGAGACGGGGCGAGGGAAAAACTGTTTTTT.

This clonotype was recorded a few times. The genes are TRBV28 and TRBJ2-7; a possible D gene is TRBD2 (6 bases). CDR3 size: 13 residues. The germline gives CDR1 MDHEN, CDR2 SYDVKM. Trimming took 3 bases from V and 5 from J, leaving 11 bases between them. The CDR3 reads CASSFSGGNEQYV. The CDR3 DNA sequence: TGTGCCAGCAGTTTCTCAGGAGGGAACGAGCAGTACGTC.

This clonotype was observed at least ten times. This chain links TRBV4-3 with TRBJ2-7; D remains ambiguous. V was trimmed by 1 base and J by 3 bases, leaving 19 bases between them. Germline V lookup: CDR1 LGHNA, CDR2 YSLEER. This CDR3 has 17 residues. As DNA, the CDR3 is TGCGCCAGCAGCCAAGGTCCGGCCGCCCGTATTCACTACGAGCAGTACTTC. This translates into CASSQGPAARIHYEQYF.

This clonotype occurred many times. V usage is TRBV5-1 and J usage is TRBJ2-2; 7 nucleotides match TRBD1. CDR3 length equals 16 residues. CDR1 SGHRS and CDR2 YFSETQ come from the germline V gene. Trimming removed 4 bases from V and 2 bases from J; junction bases left unmatched: 8. The DNA of the CDR3 is TGCGCCAGCAGCGGCCCGGGACAGAGAAACACCGGGGAGCTGTTTTTT. Encoded protein: CASSGPGQRNTGELFF.

This clonotype was seen ten or more times. This chain connects TRBV10-3 to TRBJ1-1, with D uncertain. V lost 0 bases to trimming and J lost 3 bases, with 8 bases between them. Germline assignment: CDR1 ENHRY and CDR2 SYGVKD. The CDR3 is 14 amino acids. The CDR3 sequence is CAISESRRDTEAFF. The CDR3 coding sequence is TGTGCCATCAGTGAGTCGAGGCGGGACACTGAAGCTTTCTTT.

V gene TRBV5-1 combines with J gene TRBJ2-1; D gene unclear. The V end was cut by 0 bases, the J end by 2 bases, with 6 bases between. The CDR3 consists of 14 residues. Germline CDR1 is SGHRS and CDR2 is YFSETQ. CDR3 sequence: CASSLARPYNEQFF. CDR3 DNA: TGCGCCAGCAGCTTGGCCCGGCCCTACAATGAGCAGTTCTTC.

This clonotype was picked up many times. The chain couples TRBV5-1 to TRBJ1-6; D is possibly TRBD1 (5 bases). V shed 2 bases and J shed 8 bases, with 8 bases lying between them. The CDR3 runs to 13 residues. Germline CDR1 and CDR2: SGHRS and YFSETQ. CDR3 sequence (DNA): TGCGCCAGCAGCTTCGGAGGGGATTCACCCCTCCACTTT. It is translated as CASSFGGDSPLHF.